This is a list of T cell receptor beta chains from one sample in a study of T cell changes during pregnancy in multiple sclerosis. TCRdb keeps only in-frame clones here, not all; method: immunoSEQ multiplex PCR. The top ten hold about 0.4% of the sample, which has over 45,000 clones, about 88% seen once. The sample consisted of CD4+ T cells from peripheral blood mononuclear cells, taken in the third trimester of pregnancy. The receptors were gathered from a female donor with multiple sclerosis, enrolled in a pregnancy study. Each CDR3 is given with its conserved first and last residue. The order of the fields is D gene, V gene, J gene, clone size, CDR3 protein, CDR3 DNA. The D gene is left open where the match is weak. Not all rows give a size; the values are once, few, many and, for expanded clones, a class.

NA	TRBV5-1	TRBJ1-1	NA	CASSLGGNTEAFF	TGCGCCAGCAGCTTGGGAGGGAACACTGAAGCTTTCTTT
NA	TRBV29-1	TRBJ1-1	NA	CGGRPLNTEAFF	TGCGGCGGGAGACCCTTGAACACTGAAGCTTTCTTT
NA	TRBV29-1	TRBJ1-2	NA	CSAPIVGPSGNYGYTF	TGCAGCGCCCCAATTGTGGGGCCCAGTGGGAACTATGGCTACACCTTC
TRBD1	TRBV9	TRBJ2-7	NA	CASSVGRDRTYEQYF	TGTGCCAGCAGCGTAGGGAGGGACAGGACCTACGAGCAGTACTTC
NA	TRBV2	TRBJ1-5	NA	CASSEANRGQPQHF	TGTGCCAGCAGTGAAGCGAATCGAGGACAGCCCCAGCATTTT
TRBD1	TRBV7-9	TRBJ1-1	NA	CASSYRGAMAFF	TGTGCCAGCAGCTACAGGGGCGCGATGGCTTTCTTT
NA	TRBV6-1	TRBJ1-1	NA	CASSDEGMNTEAFF	TGTGCCAGCAGTGATGAGGGCATGAACACTGAAGCTTTCTTT
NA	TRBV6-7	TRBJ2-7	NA	CASSYVQGIEGDSYEQYF	TGTGCCAGCAGTTATGTGCAGGGAATAGAAGGGGACTCCTACGAGCAGTACTTC
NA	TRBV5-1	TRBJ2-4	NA	CASSLAGQSKTKNIQYF	TGCGCCAGCAGCTTGGCGGGACAAAGCAAGACCAAAAACATTCAGTACTTC
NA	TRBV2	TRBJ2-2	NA	CASSEVIPGNTGELFF	TGTGCCAGCAGTGAAGTCATACCGGGGAACACCGGGGAGCTGTTTTTT
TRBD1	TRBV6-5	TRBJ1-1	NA	CASGETGTGSTEAFF	TGTGCCAGCGGAGAGACCGGGACAGGGTCCACTGAAGCTTTCTTT
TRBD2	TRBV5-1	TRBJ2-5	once	CASSLGLAGGQETQYF	TGCGCCAGCAGCTTAGGACTAGCGGGGGGACAAGAGACCCAGTACTTC
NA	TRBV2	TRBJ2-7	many	CASSGQLIGSYEQYF	TGTGCCAGCAGCGGACAGCTAATTGGCTCCTACGAGCAGTACTTC
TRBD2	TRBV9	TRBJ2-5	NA	CASSVEGGGQETQYF	TGTGCCAGCAGCGTAGAAGGCGGGGGGCAAGAGACCCAGTACTTC
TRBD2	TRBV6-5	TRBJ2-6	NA	CASTQAGVGANVLTF	TGTGCCAGCACTCAGGCGGGGGTTGGGGCCAACGTCCTGACTTTC
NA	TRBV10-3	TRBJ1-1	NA	CAISERSVNTEAFF	TGTGCCATCAGTGAGCGGTCCGTTAACACTGAAGCTTTCTTT
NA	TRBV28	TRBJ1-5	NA	CASSPLRQGNQPQHF	TGTGCCAGCAGCCCCCTAAGACAGGGCAATCAGCCCCAGCATTTT
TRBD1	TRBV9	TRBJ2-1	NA	CASSGTGTGVNEQFF	TGTGCCAGCAGCGGAACCGGGACAGGGGTCAATGAGCAGTTCTTC
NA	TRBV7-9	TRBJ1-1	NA	CASSLVETEAFF	TGTGCCAGCAGCTTAGTGGAGACTGAAGCTTTCTTT
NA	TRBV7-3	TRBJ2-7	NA	CASSLNGYEQYF	TGTGCCAGCAGCTTAAACGGCTACGAGCAGTACTTC
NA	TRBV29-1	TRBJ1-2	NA	CSVSAGTDYGYTF	TGCAGCGTTTCGGCAGGGACTGACTATGGCTACACCTTC
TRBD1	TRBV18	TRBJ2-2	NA	CASSPTGGTGELFF	TGTGCCAGCTCACCGACAGGGGGCACCGGGGAGCTGTTTTTT
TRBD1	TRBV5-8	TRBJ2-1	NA	CASSPGDRGYDEQFF	TGTGCCAGCAGCCCGGGGGACAGGGGGTACGATGAGCAGTTCTTC
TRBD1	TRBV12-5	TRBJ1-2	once	CASGLHGQEAF	TGTGCTAGTGGTCTCCACGGACAGGAAGCTTTC
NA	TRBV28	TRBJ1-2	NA	CASSPPAGAGGYTF	TGTGCCAGCAGTCCACCGGCGGGGGCGGGTGGCTACACCTTC
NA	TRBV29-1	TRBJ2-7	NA	CSVQTVYTYEQYF	TGCAGCGTCCAAACAGTATATACTTACGAGCAGTACTTC
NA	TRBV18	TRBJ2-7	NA	CASSPPRGGSYEQYF	TGTGCCAGCTCACCACCCCGCGGTGGCTCCTACGAGCAGTACTTC
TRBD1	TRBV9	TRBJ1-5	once	CASSGDRADQPQHF	TGTGCCAGCAGCGGGGACAGGGCGGACCAGCCCCAGCATTTT
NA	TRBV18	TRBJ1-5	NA	CASSRETGSAQPQHF	TGTGCCAGCTCACGCGAGACAGGATCCGCTCAGCCCCAGCATTTT
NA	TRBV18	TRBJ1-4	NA	CASSRGGEAEKLFF	TGTGCCAGCTCACGGGGGGGAGAGGCTGAAAAACTGTTTTTT
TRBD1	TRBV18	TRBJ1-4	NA	CASSQATGFATNEKLFF	TGTGCCAGCTCACAGGCGACAGGGTTTGCAACTAATGAAAAACTGTTTTTT
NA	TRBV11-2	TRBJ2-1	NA	CASSLAGRPGGNEQFF	TGTGCCAGCAGCTTAGCCGGCCGCCCGGGTGGCAATGAGCAGTTCTTC
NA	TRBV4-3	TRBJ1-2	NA	CASRPDRSFRGYTF	TGCGCCAGCAGACCTGACAGGAGTTTTAGGGGCTACACCTTC
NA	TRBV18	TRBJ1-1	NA	CASSPGQNTEAFF	TGTGCCAGCTCACCGGGGCAGAACACTGAAGCTTTCTTT
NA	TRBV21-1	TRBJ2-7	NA	CASSRMRQGAYEQYF	TGTGCCAGCAGCCGTATGAGACAGGGGGCCTACGAGCAGTACTTC
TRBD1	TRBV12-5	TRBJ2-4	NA	CASGLVLLGTGPSLAKNIQYF	TGTGCTAGTGGTTTGGTGTTACTCGGGACAGGGCCATCCTTAGCCAAAAACATTCAGTACTTC
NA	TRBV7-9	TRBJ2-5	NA	CASSSGLLIVNQETQYF	TGTGCCAGCAGCTCCGGACTCCTGATAGTAAACCAAGAGACCCAGTACTTC
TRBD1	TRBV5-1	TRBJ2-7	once	CASSLLGTADYEQYF	TGCGCCAGCAGCTTGTTAGGGACAGCAGATTACGAGCAGTACTTC
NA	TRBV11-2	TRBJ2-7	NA	CASSFPGTLAYEQYF	TGTGCCAGCAGCTTCCCCGGGACTCTGGCCTACGAGCAGTACTTC
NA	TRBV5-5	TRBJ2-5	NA	CASSFGRPSQGETQYF	TGTGCCAGCAGCTTCGGTCGGCCGTCACAGGGAGAGACCCAGTACTTC
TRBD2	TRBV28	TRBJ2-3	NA	CASTPSGRSRDTQYF	TGTGCCAGCACCCCCAGCGGGAGATCAAGAGATACGCAGTATTTT
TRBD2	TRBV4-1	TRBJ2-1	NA	CASSQPEGLAESNEQFF	TGCGCCAGCAGCCAACCCGAAGGACTAGCGGAGAGCAATGAGCAGTTCTTC
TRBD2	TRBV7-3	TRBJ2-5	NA	CASSSGLAGGRTQYF	TGTGCCAGCAGCTCCGGACTAGCGGGGGGCCGGACCCAGTACTTC
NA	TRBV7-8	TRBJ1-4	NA	CASSLGGLDEKLFF	TGTGCCAGCAGCTTGGGGGGGCTGGATGAAAAACTGTTTTTT
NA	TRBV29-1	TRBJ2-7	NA	CSVVRPGSYEQYF	TGCAGCGTTGTTCGACCAGGTTCCTACGAGCAGTACTTC
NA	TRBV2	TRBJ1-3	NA	CASSDSTASGNTIYF	TGTGCCAGCAGTGATTCGACAGCCTCTGGAAACACCATATATTTT
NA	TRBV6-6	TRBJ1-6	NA	CASSYGGAMGNSPLHF	TGTGCCAGCAGTTACGGGGGGGCTATGGGTAATTCACCCCTCCACTTT
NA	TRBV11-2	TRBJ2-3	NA	CASSFGTDTQYF	TGTGCCAGCAGCTTCGGCACAGATACGCAGTATTTT
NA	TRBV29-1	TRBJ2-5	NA	CSAHRGGQETQYF	TGCAGCGCCCATCGAGGGGGCCAAGAGACCCAGTACTTC
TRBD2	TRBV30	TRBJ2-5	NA	CAWRAGLAGAETQYF	TGTGCCTGGAGGGCGGGACTAGCGGGGGCTGAGACCCAGTACTTC
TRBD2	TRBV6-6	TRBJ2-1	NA	CASSSLGLAGYNEQFF	TGTGCCAGCAGCAGCCTCGGGCTAGCGGGGTACAATGAGCAGTTCTTC
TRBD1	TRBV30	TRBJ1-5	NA	CACTTGVGQPQHF	TGTGCCTGTACCACAGGGGTGGGTCAGCCCCAGCATTTT
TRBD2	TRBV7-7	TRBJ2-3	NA	CASSPIAGDLPDTQYF	TGTGCCAGCAGCCCTATAGCGGGGGACCTCCCAGATACGCAGTATTTT